This T cell receptor (beta chain) was profiled in a study of spatial heterogeneity in lung cancer. Findings and caveats of the study: Counts of expanded intratumoral alpha and beta TCRs tracked tumor mutation counts. The study estimated about 7.2% alpha and more than 12% beta chain coverage of tumor T cells.

Within the sample, this clonotype is large. The target antigen is unknown. TCRdb recomputed calls from the 5' RACE reads with MiXCR, one row per CDR3 protein. This sample carries 7,500 to 10,000 distinct CDR3 sequences, roughly half of them seen once, and the ten largest clones take around 26%. CDR3 size: 14 residues. J lost 4 bases, V lost 5 bases, and 5 bases had no gene match. Germline CDR1 reads MNHEY; CDR2 reads SVGEGT. The time point: sample taken at primary tumor resection. The input material, whole RNA from tumor, nontumor lung or frozen PBMC, was sequenced unsorted. This material consisted of lung tumor tissue, taken at surgery. The genes are TRBV6-2 or TRBV6-3 and TRBJ1-5, with 7 bases that match TRBD1. The sequence was obtained from a female donor with early-stage non-small cell lung cancer. The CDR3 spells CASSPTGENQPQHF. The DNA of the CDR3 is TGTGCCAGCAGTCCAACAGGGGAGAATCAGCCCCAGCATTTT.